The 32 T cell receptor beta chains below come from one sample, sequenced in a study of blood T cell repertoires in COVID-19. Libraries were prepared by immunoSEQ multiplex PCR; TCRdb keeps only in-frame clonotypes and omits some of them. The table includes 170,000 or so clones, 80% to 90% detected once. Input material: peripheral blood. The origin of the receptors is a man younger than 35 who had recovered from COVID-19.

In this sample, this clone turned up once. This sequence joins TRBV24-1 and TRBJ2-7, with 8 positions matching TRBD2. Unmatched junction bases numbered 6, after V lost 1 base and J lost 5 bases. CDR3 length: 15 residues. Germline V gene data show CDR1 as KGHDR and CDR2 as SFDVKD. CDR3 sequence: CATSDFERETDEQYF. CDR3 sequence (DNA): TGTGCCACCAGTGATTTCGAGCGGGAGACGGACGAGCAGTACTTC.

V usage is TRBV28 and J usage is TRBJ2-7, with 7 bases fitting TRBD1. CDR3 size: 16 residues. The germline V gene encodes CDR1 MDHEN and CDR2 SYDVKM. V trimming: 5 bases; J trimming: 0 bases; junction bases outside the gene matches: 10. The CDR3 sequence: CASSTRQGSSSYEQYF. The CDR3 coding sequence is TGTGCCAGCAGTACAAGACAGGGATCCAGCTCCTACGAGCAGTACTTC.

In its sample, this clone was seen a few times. The DNA for the CDR3 is TGTGCCAGCAGTTCCGGGACAGGGGGCGCCGATACGCAGTATTTT. Protein sequence: CASSSGTGGADTQYF. The chain combines TRBV6-4 with TRBJ2-3; 12 nucleotides match TRBD1. Germline V gives CDR1 MRHNA, CDR2 SNTAGT. The CDR3 runs to 15 residues. The junction had 6 bases not matched to a gene; V was cut back by 5 bases and J by 6 bases.

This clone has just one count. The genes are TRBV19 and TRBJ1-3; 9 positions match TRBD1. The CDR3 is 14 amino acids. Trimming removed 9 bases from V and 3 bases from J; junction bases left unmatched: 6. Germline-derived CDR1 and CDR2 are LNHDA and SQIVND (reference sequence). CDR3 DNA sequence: TGTGCCAGCTCACAGGGGGCGAGTGGAAACACCATATATTTT. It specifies CASSQGASGNTIYF.

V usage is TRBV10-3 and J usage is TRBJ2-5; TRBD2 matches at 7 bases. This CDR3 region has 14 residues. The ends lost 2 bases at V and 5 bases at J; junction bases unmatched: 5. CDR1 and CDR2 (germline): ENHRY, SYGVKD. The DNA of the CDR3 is TGTGCCATCAGTGAGAGGGAGGGCCCTGAGACCCAGTACTTC. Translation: CAISEREGPETQYF.

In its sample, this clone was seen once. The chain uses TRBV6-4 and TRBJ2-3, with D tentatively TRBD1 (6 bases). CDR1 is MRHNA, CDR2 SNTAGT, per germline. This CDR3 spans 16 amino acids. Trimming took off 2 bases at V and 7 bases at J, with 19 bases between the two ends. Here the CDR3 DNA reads TGTGCCAGCAGTGACGGGGGCCAGGCTTCAGGAAATACGCAGTATTTT. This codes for CASSDGGQASGNTQYF.

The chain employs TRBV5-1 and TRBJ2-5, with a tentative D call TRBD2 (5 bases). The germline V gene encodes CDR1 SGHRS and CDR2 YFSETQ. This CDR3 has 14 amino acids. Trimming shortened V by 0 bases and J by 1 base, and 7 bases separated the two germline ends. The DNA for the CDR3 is TGCGCCAGCAGCTTGGAGAGGGCCCAAGAGACCCAGTACTTC. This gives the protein CASSLERAQETQYF.

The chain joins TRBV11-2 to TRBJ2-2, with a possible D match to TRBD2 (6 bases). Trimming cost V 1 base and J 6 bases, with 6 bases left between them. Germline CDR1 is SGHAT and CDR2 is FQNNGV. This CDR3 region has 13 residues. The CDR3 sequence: CASSLGRAGELFF. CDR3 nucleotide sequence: TGTGCCAGCAGCTTAGGGAGGGCCGGGGAGCTGTTTTTT.

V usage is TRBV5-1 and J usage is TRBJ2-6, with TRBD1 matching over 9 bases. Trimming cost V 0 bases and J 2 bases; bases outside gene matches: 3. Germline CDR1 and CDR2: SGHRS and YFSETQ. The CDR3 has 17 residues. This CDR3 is CASSLVQGAAGANVLTF. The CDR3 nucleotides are TGCGCCAGCAGCTTGGTACAGGGGGCGGCTGGGGCCAACGTCCTGACTTTC. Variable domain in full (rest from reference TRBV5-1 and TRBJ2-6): KAGVTQTPRYLIKTRGQQVTLSCSPISGHRSVSWYQQTPGQGLQFLFEYFSETQRNKGNFPGRFSGRQFSNSRSEMNVSTLELGDSALYLCASSLVQGAAGANVLTFGAGSRLTVL.

The DNA for the CDR3 is TGTGCCAGCAGCTTGACAGGGGACTCACCCCTCCACTTT. This gives the protein CASSLTGDSPLHF. The V gene is TRBV7-3, the J gene TRBJ1-6, with 8 bases fitting TRBD1. CDR3 length: 13 amino acids. Losses at the gene ends were 3 bases for V and 10 bases for J; bases not matched to a gene: 2. The germline V gene encodes CDR1 SGHTA and CDR2 FQGTGA.

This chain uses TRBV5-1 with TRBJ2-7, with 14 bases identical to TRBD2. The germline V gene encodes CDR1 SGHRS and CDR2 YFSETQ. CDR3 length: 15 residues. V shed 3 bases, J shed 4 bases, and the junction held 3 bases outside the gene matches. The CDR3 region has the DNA TGCGCCAGCAGCTGGGGGACTAGCGGGAGATACGAGCAGTACTTC. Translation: CASSWGTSGRYEQYF.

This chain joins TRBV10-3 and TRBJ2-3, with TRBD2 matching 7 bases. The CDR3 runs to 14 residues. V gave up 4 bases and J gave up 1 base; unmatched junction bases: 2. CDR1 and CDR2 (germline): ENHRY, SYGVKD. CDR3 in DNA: TGTGCCATCAGTGGAAGCGGGGGCACAGATACGCAGTATTTT. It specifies CAISGSGGTDTQYF.

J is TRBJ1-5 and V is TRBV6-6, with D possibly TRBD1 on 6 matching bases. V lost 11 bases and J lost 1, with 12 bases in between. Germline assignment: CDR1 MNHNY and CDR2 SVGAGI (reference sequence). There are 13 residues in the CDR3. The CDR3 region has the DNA TGTGCCGTTAGGGGGGGGAGCAATCAGCCCCAGCATTTT. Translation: CAVRGGSNQPQHF.

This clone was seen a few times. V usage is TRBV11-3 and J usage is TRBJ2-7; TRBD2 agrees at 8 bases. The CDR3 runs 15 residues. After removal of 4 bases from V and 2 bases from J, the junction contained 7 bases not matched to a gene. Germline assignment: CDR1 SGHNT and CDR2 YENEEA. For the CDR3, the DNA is TGTGCCAGCAGCTCCGCCCGGGGGGGGCCCTACGAGCAGTACTTC. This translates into CASSSARGGPYEQYF.

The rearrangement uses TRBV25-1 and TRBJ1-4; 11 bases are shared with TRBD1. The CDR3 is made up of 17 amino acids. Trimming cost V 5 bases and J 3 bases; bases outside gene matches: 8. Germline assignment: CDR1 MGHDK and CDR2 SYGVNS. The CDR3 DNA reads TGTGCCAGCAGTCCTTTTGGGACAGGGGGACCTAATGAAAAACTGTTTTTT. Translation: CASSPFGTGGPNEKLFF.

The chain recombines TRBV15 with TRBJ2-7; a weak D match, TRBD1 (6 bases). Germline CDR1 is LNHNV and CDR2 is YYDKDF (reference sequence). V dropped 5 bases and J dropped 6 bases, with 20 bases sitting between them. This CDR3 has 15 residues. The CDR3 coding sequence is TGTGCCACCAGCCCCGGTCGAGGGGGTCCCGGCGAGCAGTACTTC. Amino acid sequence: CATSPGRGGPGEQYF.

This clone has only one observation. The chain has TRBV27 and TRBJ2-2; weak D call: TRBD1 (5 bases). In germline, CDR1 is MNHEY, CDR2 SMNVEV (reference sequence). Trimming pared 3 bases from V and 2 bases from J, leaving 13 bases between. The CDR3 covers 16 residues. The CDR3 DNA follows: TGTGCCAGCAGTTTTAGGGGTCCGATCAACACCGGGGAGCTGTTTTTT. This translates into CASSFRGPINTGELFF.

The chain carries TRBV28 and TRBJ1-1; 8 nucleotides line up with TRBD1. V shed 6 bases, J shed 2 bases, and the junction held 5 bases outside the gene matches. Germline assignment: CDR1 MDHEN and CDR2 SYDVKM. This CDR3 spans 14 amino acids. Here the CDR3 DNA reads TGTGCCAGCAGGGCACAGGGGGGAAACACTGAAGCTTTCTTT. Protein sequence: CASRAQGGNTEAFF.

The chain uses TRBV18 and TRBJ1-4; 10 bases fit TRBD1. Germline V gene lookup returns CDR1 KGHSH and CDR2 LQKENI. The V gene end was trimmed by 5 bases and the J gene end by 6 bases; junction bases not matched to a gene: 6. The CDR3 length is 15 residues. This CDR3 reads CASSKPDRGDEKLFF. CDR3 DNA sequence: TGTGCCAGCTCAAAGCCGGACAGGGGGGATGAAAAACTGTTTTTT.

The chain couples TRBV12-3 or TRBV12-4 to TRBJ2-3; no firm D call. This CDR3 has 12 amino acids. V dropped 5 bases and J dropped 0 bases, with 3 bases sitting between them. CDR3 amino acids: CASSPSTDTQYF. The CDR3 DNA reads TGTGCCAGCAGTCCTAGCACAGATACGCAGTATTTT.

CDR3 DNA sequence: TGTGCCAGCAGTTACTCGGGACTCCCCTATCCTTCTGGCTACACCTTC. It is translated as CASSYSGLPYPSGYTF. The chain uses TRBV6-5 and TRBJ1-2, with D perhaps matching TRBD1 (5 bases). CDR3 length: 16 residues. V shed 0 bases and J shed 7 bases, with 18 bases lying between them. Germline loops: CDR1 MNHEY, CDR2 SVGAGI.

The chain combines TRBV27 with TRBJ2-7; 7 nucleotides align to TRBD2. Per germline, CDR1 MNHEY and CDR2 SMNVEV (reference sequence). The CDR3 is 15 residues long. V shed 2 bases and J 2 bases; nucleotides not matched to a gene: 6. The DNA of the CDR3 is TGTGCCAGCAGTTTAAGTCCTAGCGGTACCTACGAGCAGTACTTC. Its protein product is CASSLSPSGTYEQYF.

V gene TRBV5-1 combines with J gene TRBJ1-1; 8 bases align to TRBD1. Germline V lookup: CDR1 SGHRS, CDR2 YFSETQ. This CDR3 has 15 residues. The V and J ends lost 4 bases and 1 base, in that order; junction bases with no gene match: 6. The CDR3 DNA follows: TGCGCCAGCAGCGTGTCCGGGACAGGGAACACTGAAGCTTTCTTT. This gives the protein CASSVSGTGNTEAFF.

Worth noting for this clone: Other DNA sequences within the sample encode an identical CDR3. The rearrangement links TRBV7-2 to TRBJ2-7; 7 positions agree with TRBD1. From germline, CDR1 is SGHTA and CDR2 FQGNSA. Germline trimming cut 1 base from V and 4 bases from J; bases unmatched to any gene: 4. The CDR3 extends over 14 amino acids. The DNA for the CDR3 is TGTGCCAGCAGCTTAGGGACAGGACCATACGAGCAGTACTTC. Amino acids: CASSLGTGPYEQYF.

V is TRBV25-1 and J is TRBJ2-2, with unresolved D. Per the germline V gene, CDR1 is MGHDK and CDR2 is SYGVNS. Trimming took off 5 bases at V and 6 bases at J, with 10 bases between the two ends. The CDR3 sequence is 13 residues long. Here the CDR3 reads CASSSGRPGELFF. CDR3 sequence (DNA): TGTGCCAGCAGTTCAGGTCGGCCCGGGGAGCTGTTTTTT.

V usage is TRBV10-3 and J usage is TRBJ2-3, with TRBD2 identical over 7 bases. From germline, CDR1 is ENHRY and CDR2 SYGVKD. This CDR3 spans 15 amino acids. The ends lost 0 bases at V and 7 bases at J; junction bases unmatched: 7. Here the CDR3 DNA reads TGTGCCATCAGTGAGTCAACTGGAGCGGGGAATACGCAGTATTTT. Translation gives CAISESTGAGNTQYF.

The CDR3 bases are TGTGCCTGGAGTAATTTGGACAGTCTAAATTCACCCCTCCACTTT. Protein sequence: CAWSNLDSLNSPLHF. The chain links TRBV30 to TRBJ1-6, with D maybe TRBD1 (6 bases). The CDR3 extends over 15 amino acids. Germline CDR1 GTSNPN, CDR2 SVGIG (reference sequence). The V and J ends lost 2 bases and 7 bases respectively, with 15 bases between them.

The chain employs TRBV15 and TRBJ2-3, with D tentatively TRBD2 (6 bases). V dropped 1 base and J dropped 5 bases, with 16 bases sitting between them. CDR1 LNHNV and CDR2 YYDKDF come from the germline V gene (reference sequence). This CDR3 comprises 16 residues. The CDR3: CATSRAHSGAGDTQYF. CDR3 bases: TGTGCCACCAGCAGAGCCCATAGCGGAGCGGGAGATACGCAGTATTTT.

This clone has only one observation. The chain's CDR3 is CASSPPSDRGAGELFF. The DNA for the CDR3 is TGTGCCAGCTCACCTCCTTCCGACCGGGGGGCAGGGGAGCTGTTTTTT. V is TRBV18 and J is TRBJ2-2; D might be TRBD2 (7 bases). Germline CDR1 and CDR2: KGHSH and LQKENI. The CDR3 covers 16 residues. Trimming removed 3 bases at V and 8 bases at J, with 19 bases between.

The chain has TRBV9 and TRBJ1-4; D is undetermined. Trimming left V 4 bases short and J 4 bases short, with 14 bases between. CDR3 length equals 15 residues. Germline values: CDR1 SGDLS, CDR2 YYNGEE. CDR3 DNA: TGTGCCAGCAGCCCCCGGTCGGGGTTTAATGAAAAACTGTTTTTT. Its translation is CASSPRSGFNEKLFF.

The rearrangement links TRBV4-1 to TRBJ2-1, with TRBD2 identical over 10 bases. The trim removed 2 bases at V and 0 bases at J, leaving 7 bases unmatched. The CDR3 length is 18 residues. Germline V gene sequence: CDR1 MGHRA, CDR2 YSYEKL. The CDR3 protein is CASSQLSAGGGSYNEQFF. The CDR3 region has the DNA TGCGCCAGCAGCCAATTATCAGCGGGAGGGGGCTCCTACAATGAGCAGTTCTTC.

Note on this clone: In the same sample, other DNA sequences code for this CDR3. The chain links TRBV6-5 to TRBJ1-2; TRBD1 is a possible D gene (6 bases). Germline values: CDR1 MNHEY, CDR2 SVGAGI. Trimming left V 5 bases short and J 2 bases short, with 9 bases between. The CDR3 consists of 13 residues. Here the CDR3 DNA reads TGTGCCAGCAGTCCCACAGGGAACTATGGCTACACCTTC. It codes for CASSPTGNYGYTF.